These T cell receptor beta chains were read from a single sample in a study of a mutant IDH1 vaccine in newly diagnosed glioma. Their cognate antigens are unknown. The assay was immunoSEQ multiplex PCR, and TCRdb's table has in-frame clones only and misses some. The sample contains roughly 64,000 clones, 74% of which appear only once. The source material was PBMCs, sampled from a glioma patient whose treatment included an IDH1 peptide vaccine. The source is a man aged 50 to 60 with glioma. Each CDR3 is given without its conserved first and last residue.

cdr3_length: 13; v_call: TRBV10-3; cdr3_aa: AISDRLDSGGEQY
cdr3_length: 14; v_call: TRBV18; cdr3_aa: ASSPGVQTGNYGYT
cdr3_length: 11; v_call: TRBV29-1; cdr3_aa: SAPIANTGELF
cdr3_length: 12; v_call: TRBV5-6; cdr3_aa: ASSLGQTYYEQY
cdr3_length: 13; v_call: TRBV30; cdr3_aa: ALNLGQTLQETQY
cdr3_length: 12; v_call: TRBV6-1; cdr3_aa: ASSEAAGDTEAF
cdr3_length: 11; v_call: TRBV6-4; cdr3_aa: ASSVDRENTQY
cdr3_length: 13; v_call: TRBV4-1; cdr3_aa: ASSQGGGPVTEAF
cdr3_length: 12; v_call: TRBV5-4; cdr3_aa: ASSRDQAGGGQF
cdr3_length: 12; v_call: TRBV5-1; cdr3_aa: ASSSRSGSDEQY
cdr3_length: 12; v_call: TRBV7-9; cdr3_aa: ASSLVGSTDTQY
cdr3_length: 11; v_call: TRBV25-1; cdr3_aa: AGSPSGANVLT
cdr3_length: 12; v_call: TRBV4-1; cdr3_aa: ASSHDASTGELF
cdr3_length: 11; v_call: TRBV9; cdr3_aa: ASSVAVRDSMF
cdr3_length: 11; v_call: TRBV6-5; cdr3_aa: ASRQQGERGYT
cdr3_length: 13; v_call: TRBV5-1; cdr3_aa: ASSMDRGGGEKLF
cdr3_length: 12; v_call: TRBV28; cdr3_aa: ASGIGQGRETQY
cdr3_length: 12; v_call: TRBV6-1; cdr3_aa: ASSAVSGVTEAF
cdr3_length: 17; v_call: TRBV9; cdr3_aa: ASSVDSLGARGHTGELF
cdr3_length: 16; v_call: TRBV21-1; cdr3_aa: ASSFDFGTDYLTNVLT
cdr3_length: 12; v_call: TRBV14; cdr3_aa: ASSPLRGTDTQY
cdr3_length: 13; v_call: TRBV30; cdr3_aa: AWSLTGLARNEQF
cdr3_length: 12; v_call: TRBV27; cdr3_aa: ASSLIRGAWPQH
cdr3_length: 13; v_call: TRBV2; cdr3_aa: ASSDPGQAALEQY
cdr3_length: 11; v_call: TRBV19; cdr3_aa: ASSMGDFNGYT
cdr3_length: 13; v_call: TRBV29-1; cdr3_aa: SVEGRQLGNEKLF
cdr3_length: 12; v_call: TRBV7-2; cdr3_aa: ASSLVQGDQPQH
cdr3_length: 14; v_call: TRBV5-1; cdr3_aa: ASSGGTITSGNTIY
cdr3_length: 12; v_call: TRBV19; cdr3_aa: ASSIALAKNIQY
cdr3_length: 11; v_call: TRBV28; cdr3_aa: AILAGGQNIQY
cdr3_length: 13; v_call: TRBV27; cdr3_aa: ASSFFWDRDNEQF
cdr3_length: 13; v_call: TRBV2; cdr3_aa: ASSELGWGDDTQY
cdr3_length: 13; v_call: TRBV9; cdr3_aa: ASSVGHPDTDTQY
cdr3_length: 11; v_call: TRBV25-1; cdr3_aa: ASSEFTNYGYT
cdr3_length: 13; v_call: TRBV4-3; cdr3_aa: ASSRQRTGNTEAF
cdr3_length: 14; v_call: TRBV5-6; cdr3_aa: ASSWRTSGGSETQY
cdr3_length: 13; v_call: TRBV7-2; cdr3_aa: ASKGGGNSNQPQH
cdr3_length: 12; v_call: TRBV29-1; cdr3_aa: SVVPRGTENIQY
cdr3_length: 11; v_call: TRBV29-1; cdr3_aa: SALPGGKTEAF
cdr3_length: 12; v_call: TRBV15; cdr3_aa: ATSSRAGYTEAF